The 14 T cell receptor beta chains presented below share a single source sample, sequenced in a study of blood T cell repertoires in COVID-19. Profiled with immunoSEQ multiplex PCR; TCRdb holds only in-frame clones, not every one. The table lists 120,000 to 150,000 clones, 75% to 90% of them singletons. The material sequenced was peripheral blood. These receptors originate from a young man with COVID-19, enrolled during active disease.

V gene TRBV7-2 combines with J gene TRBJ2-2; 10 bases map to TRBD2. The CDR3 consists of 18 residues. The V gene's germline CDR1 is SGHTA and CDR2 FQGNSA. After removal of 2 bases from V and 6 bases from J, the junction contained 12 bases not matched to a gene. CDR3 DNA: TGTGCCAGCAGCTTACTTATCCCTAGCGGGAGCTCGGCCGGGGAGCTGTTTTTT. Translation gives CASSLLIPSGSSAGELFF.

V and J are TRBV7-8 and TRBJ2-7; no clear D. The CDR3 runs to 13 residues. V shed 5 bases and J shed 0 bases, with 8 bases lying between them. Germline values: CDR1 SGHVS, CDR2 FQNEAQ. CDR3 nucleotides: TGTGCCAGCAGCCTAGTCTACTCCTACGAGCAGTACTTC. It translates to CASSLVYSYEQYF.

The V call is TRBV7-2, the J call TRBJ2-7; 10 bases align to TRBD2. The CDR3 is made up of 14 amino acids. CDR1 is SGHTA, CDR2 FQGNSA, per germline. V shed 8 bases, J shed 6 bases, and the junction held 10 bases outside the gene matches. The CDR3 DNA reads TGTGCCAGCCACCCCGATCTAGCGGGAGCCGAGCAGTACTTC. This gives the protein CASHPDLAGAEQYF.

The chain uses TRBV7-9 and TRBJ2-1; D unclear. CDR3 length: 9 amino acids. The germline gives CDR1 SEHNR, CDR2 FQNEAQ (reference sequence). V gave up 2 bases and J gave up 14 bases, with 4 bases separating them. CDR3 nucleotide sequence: TGTGCCAGCAGCTTATCCGAGTTCTTC. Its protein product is CASSLSEFF.

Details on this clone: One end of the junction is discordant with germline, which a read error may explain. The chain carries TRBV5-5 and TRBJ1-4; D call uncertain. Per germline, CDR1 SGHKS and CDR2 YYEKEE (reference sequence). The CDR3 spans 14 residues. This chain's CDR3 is CASSLAVKAEKLLF. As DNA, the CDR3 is TGTGCCAGCAGCTTGGCCGTAAAGGCGGAAAAACTGCTTTTT.

CDR3 bases: TGTGCCAGCAGTCTAGCGGGAGGGGGAGGCGGGGAGCTGTTTTTT. Protein: CASSLAGGGGGELFF. The V gene is TRBV27, the J gene TRBJ2-2; 12 bases match TRBD2. Germline V lookup: CDR1 MNHEY, CDR2 SMNVEV (reference sequence). The CDR3 length is 15 residues. The J segment lost 7 bases and the V segment lost 5 bases, leaving 5 bases of the junction unmatched.

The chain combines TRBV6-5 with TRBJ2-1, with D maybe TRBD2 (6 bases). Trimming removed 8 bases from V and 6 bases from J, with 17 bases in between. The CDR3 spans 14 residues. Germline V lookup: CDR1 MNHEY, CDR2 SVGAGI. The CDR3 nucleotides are TGTGCCAGCTCTCCGGGCGGAGGGGTCAATGAGCAGTTCTTC. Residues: CASSPGGGVNEQFF.

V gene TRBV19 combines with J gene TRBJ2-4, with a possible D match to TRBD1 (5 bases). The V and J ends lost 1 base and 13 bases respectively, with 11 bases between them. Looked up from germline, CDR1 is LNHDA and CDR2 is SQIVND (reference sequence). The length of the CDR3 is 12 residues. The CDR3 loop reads CASSIGPDKQYF. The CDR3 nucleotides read TGTGCCAGTAGTATAGGGCCGGACAAACAGTACTTC.

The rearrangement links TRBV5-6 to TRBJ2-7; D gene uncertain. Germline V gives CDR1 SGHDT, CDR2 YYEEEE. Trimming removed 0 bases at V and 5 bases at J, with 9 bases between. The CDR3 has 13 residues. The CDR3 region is CASSLGNSHEQYF. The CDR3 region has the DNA TGTGCCAGCAGCTTGGGCAACAGCCACGAGCAGTACTTC.

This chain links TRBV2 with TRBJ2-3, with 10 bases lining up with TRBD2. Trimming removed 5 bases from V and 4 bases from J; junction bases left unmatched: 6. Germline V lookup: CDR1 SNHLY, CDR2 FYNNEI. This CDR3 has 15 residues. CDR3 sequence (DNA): TGTGCCAGCAGTATCGGTACTAGCGGGGCAGATACGCAGTATTTT. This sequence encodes CASSIGTSGADTQYF.

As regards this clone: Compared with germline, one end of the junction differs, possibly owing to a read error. The CDR3 bases are TGTGCCAGCAGCTTAGTCCCGTTTACAGGCCCTTTCGGTGAAAAACTGCTTTTT. Amino acid sequence: CASSLVPFTGPFGEKLLF. The rearrangement uses TRBV11-2 and TRBJ1-4, with D possibly being TRBD1 (5 bases). Germline V lookup: CDR1 SGHAT, CDR2 FQNNGV. The CDR3 has 18 amino acids.

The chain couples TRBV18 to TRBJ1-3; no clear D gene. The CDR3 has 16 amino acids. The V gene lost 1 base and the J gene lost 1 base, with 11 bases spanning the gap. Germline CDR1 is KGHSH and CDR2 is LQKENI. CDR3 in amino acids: CASSPLPVNSGNTIYF. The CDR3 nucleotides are TGTGCCAGCTCACCACTTCCGGTCAATTCTGGAAACACCATATATTTT.

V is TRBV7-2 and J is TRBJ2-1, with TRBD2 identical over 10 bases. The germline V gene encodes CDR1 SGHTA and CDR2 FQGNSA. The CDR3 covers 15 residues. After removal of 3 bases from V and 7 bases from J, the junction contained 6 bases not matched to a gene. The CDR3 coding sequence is TGTGCCAGCAGCTTGAATAGCGGGAGGAGAAATGAGCAGTTCTTC. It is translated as CASSLNSGRRNEQFF. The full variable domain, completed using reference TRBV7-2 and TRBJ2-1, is GAGVSQSPSNKVTEKGKDVELRCDPISGHTALYWYRQSLGQGLEFLIYFQGNSAPDKSGLPSDRFSAERTGGSVSTLTIQRTQQEDSAVYLCASSLNSGRRNEQFFGPGTRLTVL.

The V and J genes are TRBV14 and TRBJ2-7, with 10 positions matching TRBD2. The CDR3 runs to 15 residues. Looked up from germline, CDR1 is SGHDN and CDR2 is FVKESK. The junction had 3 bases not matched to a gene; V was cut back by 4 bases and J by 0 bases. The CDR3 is CASSPGLAVSYEQYF. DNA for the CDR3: TGTGCCAGCAGCCCCGGACTAGCGGTCTCCTACGAGCAGTACTTC. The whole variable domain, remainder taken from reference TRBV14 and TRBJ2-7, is EAGVTQFPSHSVIEKGQTVTLRCDPISGHDNLYWYRRVMGKEIKFLLHFVKESKQDESGMPNNRFLAERTGGTYSTLKVQPAELEDSGVYFCASSPGLAVSYEQYFGPGTRLTVT.